The 19 T cell receptor beta chains presented below share a single source sample, sequenced in a study of T cells in Graves' hyperthyroidism and ophthalmopathy. Using RNA transcripts as the source, TCR beta CDR3 regions were amplified. The TCR CDR3 was amplified in a first-round RT-PCR using the HTBI primer set. TCRdb re-derived calls from the multiplex PCR reads in MiXCR, one entry per CDR3 protein. Among 400,000 to 550,000 distinct CDR3 sequences, over 13% were seen once, and the ten largest hold 15% to 20%. The sequencing input was blood. The receptors come from a woman aged 18-29 years with Graves' hyperthyroidism.

This clonotype was recorded at least ten times. This chain uses TRBV2 with TRBJ2-1; 14 bases are a match to TRBD2. This CDR3 spans 16 amino acids. V lost 6 bases, J lost 8 bases, and 9 bases stayed unmatched. Germline V gene sequence: CDR1 SNHLY, CDR2 FYNNEI. Written as DNA, the CDR3 is TGTGCCAGCAGCGCTGGGACTAGCGGGAGTTGGGATGAGCAGTTCTTC. This translates into CASSAGTSGSWDEQFF.

This clonotype was seen at least ten times. The genes are TRBV11-2 and TRBJ1-2, with a possible D match to TRBD1 (5 bases). V lost 0 bases and J 8 bases, leaving 13 bases between the germline ends. The CDR3 loop spans 14 amino acids. The germline gives CDR1 SGHAT, CDR2 FQNNGV. Here the CDR3 reads CASSLERGDGGYTF. DNA of the CDR3: TGTGCCAGCAGCTTAGAGAGAGGGGACGGAGGCTACACCTTC.

This clonotype showed up many times. The chain employs TRBV30 and TRBJ2-3; 9 bases map to TRBD1. CDR1 is GTSNPN, CDR2 SVGIG, per germline (reference sequence). Trimming took 7 bases from V and 6 from J; bases not matched to a gene: 20. The CDR3 is made up of 17 amino acids. As DNA, the CDR3 is TGTGCCTTCTTCCCCGGACAGGGGAAAAAACCTTCGGATACGCAGTATTTT. Translating it yields CAFFPGQGKKPSDTQYF.

Ten or more counts support this clonotype. V and J are TRBV7-3 and TRBJ2-3, with TRBD2 matching 15 bases. Germline values: CDR1 SGHTA, CDR2 FQGTGA. V lost 4 bases to trimming and J lost 4 bases; unmatched junction nucleotides: 3. CDR3 size: 16 residues. The CDR3 is CASSSGLAGGADTQYF. CDR3 in DNA: TGTGCCAGCAGCTCGGGACTAGCGGGAGGTGCAGATACGCAGTATTTT. Complete variable domain (other parts from reference TRBV7-3 and TRBJ2-3): GAGVSQTPSNKVTEKGKYVELRCDPISGHTALYWYRQSLGQGPEFLIYFQGTGAADDSGLPNDRFFAVRPEGSVSTLKIQRTERGDSAVYLCASSSGLAGGADTQYFGPGTRLTVL.

In DNA form, the CDR3 reads TGTGCCAGCAGTTTATCGATAGGCTACGAGCAGTACGTC. The encoded protein is CASSLSIGYEQYV. V usage is TRBV27 and J usage is TRBJ2-7, with D unresolved. The CDR3 loop spans 13 amino acids. From germline, CDR1 is MNHEY and CDR2 SMNVEV (reference sequence). Trimming pared 0 bases from V and 3 bases from J, leaving 6 bases between.

The chain couples TRBV19 to TRBJ1-1, with D unresolved. Looked up from germline, CDR1 is LNHDA and CDR2 is SQIVND (reference sequence). V gave up 1 base and J gave up 0 bases, with 6 bases separating them. CDR3 length equals 14 residues. This CDR3 reads CASSIVGLNTEAFF. CDR3 DNA sequence: TGTGCCAGTAGTATAGTCGGGTTGAACACTGAAGCTTTCTTT.

Many counts were recorded for this clonotype. The CDR3, as DNA: TGTGCCAGCACCCGACCAGGACTAGCGGAAACCAATGAGCAGTTCTTC. This translates into CASTRPGLAETNEQFF. The chain has TRBV12-3 or TRBV12-4 and TRBJ2-1; 10 bases align to TRBD2. The CDR3 contains 16 residues. The junction had 12 bases not matched to a gene; V was cut back by 7 bases and J by 6 bases.

CDR3 residues: CSAQNWVRNTEAFF. DNA of the CDR3: TGCAGTGCCCAGAATTGGGTGAGGAACACTGAAGCTTTCTTT. The rearrangement joins TRBV20-1 to TRBJ1-1; D is undetermined. The CDR3 is 14 amino acids. The V end lost 6 bases, the J end lost 1 base, and 15 bases lay between the germline ends. The germline CDR1 and CDR2 sequences are DFQATT and SNEGSKA (reference sequence).

CDR3 DNA: TGCGCCAGCAGCCAACAGGGAACTGGCCTCAATGAGCAGTTCTTC. Translating it yields CASSQQGTGLNEQFF. The chain recombines TRBV5-1 with TRBJ2-1, with D possibly matching TRBD1 (6 bases). The CDR3 covers 15 residues. Germline CDR1 and CDR2: SGHRS and YFSETQ. Trimming took off 4 bases at V and 6 bases at J, with 17 bases between the two ends. The full variable domain, its missing parts supplied by reference TRBV5-1 and TRBJ2-1, is KAGVTQTPRYLIKTRGQQVTLSCSPISGHRSVSWYQQTPGQGLQFLFEYFSETQRNKGNFPGRFSGRQFSNSRSEMNVSTLELGDSALYLCASSQQGTGLNEQFFGPGTRLTVL.

This clonotype appeared many times. The gene calls are TRBV29-1 and TRBJ2-5; no firm D call. V dropped 1 base and J dropped 0 bases, with 3 bases sitting between them. The CDR3 totals 12 residues. The germline gives CDR1 SQVTM, CDR2 ANQGSEA. CDR3: CSVEANQETQYF. Written as DNA, the CDR3 is TGCAGCGTTGAAGCCAACCAAGAGACCCAGTACTTC.

This clonotype appeared a few times. V usage is TRBV15 and J usage is TRBJ1-2, with a weak D call TRBD1 (6 bases). V was pared by 5 bases and J by 8 bases, with 15 bases between. Germline values: CDR1 LNHNV, CDR2 YYDKDF (reference sequence). The CDR3 loop spans 13 amino acids. For the CDR3, the DNA is TGTGCCACCAGCGGTACAGGGTCCCAAGGCTACACCTTC. Translation gives CATSGTGSQGYTF.

The CDR3 DNA reads as TGTGCCAGCAGCTTAAACGGGGAAGCTTTCTTT. Its protein product is CASSLNGEAFF. V is TRBV7-6 and J is TRBJ1-1; no clear D. Between the trimmed V and J ends, which lost 2 bases and 8 bases, there was a span of 6 bases. The CDR3 covers 11 residues. Germline loops: CDR1 SGHVS, CDR2 FNYEAQ.

This clonotype appeared a few times. This chain connects TRBV24-1 to TRBJ2-1, with TRBD1 matching 10 bases. Germline-derived CDR1 and CDR2 are KGHDR and SFDVKD. This CDR3 comprises 16 residues. V lost 4 bases and J lost 2; bases outside the gene matches: 4. CDR3 sequence (DNA): TGTGCCACCAGTGACACCGGGACAGGGGCCTACAATGAGCAGTTCTTC. Its protein is CATSDTGTGAYNEQFF.

This clonotype was detected a few times. The chain couples TRBV25-1 to TRBJ2-4; TRBD1 or TRBD2 may be the D gene (7 bases each). The CDR3 totals 13 residues. Trimming stripped 11 bases from V and 14 bases from J, with 25 bases between. Germline lookup yields CDR1 MGHDK and CDR2 SYGVNS. CDR3 sequence (DNA): TGTGCCGCCCAGGGGGGGCAGGCAGGTTTGGAGTACTTC. Its protein is CAAQGGQAGLEYF.

This clonotype has a count of ten or more. J is TRBJ1-6 and V is TRBV6-1, with 7 bases identical to TRBD1. V was pared by 5 bases and J by 2 bases, with 3 bases of the junction left unmatched. The germline V gene encodes CDR1 MNHNS and CDR2 SASEGT. CDR3 length: 15 residues. The CDR3 here is CASSPDRAYNSPLHF. The CDR3 coding sequence is TGTGCCAGCAGTCCCGACAGGGCCTATAATTCACCCCTCCACTTT.

This clonotype was observed a handful of times. This chain uses TRBV14 with TRBJ2-5, with 11 bases identical to TRBD2. The V and J ends lost 4 bases and 5 bases, in that order; junction bases with no gene match: 12. CDR1 is SGHDN and CDR2 is FVKESK in the germline V gene. This CDR3 is 17 amino acids long. Here the CDR3 DNA reads TGTGCCAGCAGCCGCTTCTTTAGCGGGAGGGCAGGGGAGACCCAGTACTTC. This codes for CASSRFFSGRAGETQYF.

This clonotype was picked up many times. The chain recombines TRBV19 with TRBJ2-7; 10 nucleotides align to TRBD2. This CDR3 is 15 amino acids long. CDR1 is LNHDA, CDR2 SQIVND, per germline (reference sequence). V was clipped by 1 base and J by 2 bases; unmatched bases: 2. CDR3 nucleotide sequence: TGTGCCAGTAGTATAGCCAGCGGGAGGGCCTACGAGCAGTACGTC. Its translation is CASSIASGRAYEQYV.

This clonotype was observed a handful of times. J is TRBJ2-2 and V is TRBV6-1; D is uncertain. V lost 6 bases to trimming and J lost 0 bases, with 8 bases between them. The V gene's germline CDR1 is MNHNS and CDR2 SASEGT. This CDR3 is 14 amino acids long. CDR3 protein: CASRQASNTGELFF. CDR3 bases: TGTGCCAGCAGGCAGGCTTCGAACACCGGGGAGCTGTTTTTT.

This clonotype has ten or more counts. This chain links TRBV13 with TRBJ2-7; 8 bases are shared with TRBD1. J lost 3 bases, V lost 5 bases, and 6 bases had no gene match. Per the germline V gene, CDR1 is PRHDT and CDR2 is FYEKMQ (reference sequence). This CDR3 region has 14 residues. The DNA for the CDR3 is TGTGCCAGCAGCGAAACAGGGGGAGACTACGAGCAGTACTTC. It specifies CASSETGGDYEQYF.